Below, 2 T cell receptor beta chains from the same sample are listed, as sequenced in a study of T cell responses to AZD1222 COVID-19 vaccine. The assay was immunoSEQ multiplex PCR, and TCRdb's table has in-frame clones only and misses some. Of roughly 150,000 clones listed, approximately 94% are singletons. The sequenced sample was peripheral blood, obtained on day 0 of AZD1222 vaccination. The source of these receptors is an adult in good health.

This chain links TRBV29-1 with TRBJ2-7; D remains ambiguous. The germline V gene encodes CDR1 SQVTM and CDR2 ANQGSEA. V lost 5 bases and J lost 0, with 5 bases in between. This CDR3 contains 11 residues. The CDR3 reads CSVSVSYEQYF. Written as DNA, the CDR3 is TGCAGCGTTTCAGTCTCCTACGAGCAGTACTTC.

This chain uses TRBV7-2 with TRBJ2-1; 13 bases fit TRBD2. CDR3 size: 18 residues. Trimming at V came to 1 base and at J to 7 bases, leaving 10 bases not matched to a gene. The germline V gene has CDR1 SGHTA and CDR2 FQGNSA. The CDR3 bases are TGTGCCAGCAGCTTAGATATGGGGGGACTAGCGGGGAAAAATGAGCAGTTCTTC. Residues: CASSLDMGGLAGKNEQFF.